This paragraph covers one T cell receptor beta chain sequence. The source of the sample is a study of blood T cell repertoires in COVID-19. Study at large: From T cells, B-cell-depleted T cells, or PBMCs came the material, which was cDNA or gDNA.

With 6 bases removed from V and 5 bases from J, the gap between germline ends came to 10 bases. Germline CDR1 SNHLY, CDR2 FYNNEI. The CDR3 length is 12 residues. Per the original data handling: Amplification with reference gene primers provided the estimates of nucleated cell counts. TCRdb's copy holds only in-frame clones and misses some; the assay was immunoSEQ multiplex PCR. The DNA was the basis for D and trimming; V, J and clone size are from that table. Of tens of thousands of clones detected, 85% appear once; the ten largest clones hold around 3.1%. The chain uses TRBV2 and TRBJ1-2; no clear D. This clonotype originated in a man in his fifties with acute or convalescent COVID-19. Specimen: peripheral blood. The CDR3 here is CASRTDVYGYTF. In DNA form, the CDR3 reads TGTGCCAGCAGGACTGACGTTTATGGCTACACCTTC.